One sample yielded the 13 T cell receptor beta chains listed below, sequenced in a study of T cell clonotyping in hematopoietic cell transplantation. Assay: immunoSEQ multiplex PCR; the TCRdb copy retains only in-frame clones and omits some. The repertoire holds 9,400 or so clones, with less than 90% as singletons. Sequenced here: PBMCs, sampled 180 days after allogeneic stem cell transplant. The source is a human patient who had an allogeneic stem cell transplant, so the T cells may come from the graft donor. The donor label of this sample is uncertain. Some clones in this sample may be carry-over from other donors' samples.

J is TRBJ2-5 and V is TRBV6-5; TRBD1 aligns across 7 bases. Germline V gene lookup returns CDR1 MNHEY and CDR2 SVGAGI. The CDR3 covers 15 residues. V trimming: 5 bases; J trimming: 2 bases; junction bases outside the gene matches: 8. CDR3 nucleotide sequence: TGTGCCAGCAGTGCCTACCGGGACAGACAAGAGACCCAGTACTTC. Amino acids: CASSAYRDRQETQYF.

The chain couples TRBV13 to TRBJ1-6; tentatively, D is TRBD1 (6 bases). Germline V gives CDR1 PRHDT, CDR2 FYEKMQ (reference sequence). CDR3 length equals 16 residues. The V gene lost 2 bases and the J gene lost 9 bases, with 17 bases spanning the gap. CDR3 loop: CASSLSQGWGGSPLHF. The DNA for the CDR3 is TGTGCCAGCAGCTTATCACAGGGATGGGGGGGTTCACCCCTCCACTTT.

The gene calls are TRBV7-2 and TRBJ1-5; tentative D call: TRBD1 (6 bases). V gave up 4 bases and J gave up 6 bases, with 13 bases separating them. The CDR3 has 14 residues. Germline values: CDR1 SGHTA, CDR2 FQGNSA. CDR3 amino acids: CASSYAKGGQPQHF. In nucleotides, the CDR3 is TGTGCCAGCAGCTATGCCAAGGGGGGTCAGCCCCAGCATTTT. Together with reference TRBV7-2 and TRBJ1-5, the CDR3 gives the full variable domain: GAGVSQSPSNKVTEKGKDVELRCDPISGHTALYWYRQSLGQGLEFLIYFQGNSAPDKSGLPSDRFSAERTGGSVSTLTIQRTQQEDSAVYLCASSYAKGGQPQHFGDGTRLSIL.

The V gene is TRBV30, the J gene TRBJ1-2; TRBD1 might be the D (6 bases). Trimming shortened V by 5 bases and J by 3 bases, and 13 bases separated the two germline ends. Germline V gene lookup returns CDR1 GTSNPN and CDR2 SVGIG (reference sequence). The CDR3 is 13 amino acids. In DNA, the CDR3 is TGTGCCTGGGCCCATCAGGGGCACTATGGCTACACCTTC. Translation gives CAWAHQGHYGYTF.

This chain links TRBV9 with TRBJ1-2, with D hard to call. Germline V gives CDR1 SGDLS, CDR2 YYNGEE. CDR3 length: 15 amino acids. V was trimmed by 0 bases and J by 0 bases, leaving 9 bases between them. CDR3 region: CASSVGGRANYGYTF. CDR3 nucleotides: TGTGCCAGCAGCGTAGGAGGGCGGGCTAACTATGGCTACACCTTC.

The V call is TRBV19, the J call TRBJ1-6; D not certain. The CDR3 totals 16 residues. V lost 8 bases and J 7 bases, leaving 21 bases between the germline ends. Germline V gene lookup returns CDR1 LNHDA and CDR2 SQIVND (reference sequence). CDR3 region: CASANGRPQTNSPLHF. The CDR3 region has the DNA TGTGCCAGTGCTAACGGGCGACCTCAGACGAATTCACCCCTCCACTTT.

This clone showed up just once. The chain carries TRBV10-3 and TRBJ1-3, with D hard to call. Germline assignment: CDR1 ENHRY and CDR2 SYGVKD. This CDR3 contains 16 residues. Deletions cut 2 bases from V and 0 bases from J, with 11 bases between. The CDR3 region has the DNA TGTGCCATCAGTGAGCGTGTCACGAGCTCTGGAAACACCATATATTTT. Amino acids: CAISERVTSSGNTIYF.

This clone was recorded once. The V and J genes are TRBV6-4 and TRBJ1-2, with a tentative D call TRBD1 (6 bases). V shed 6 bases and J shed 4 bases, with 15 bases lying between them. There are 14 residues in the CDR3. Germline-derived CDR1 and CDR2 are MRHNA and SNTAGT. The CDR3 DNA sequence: TGTGCCAGCAGCAAAACAACAGGGACCTATGGCTACACCTTC. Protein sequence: CASSKTTGTYGYTF.

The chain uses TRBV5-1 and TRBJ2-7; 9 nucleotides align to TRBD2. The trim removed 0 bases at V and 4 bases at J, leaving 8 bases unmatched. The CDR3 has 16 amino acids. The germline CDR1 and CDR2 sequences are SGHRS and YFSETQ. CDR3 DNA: TGCGCCAGCAGCTTGGATGGCGGGGGGGCCTCTTACGAGCAGTACTTC. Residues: CASSLDGGGASYEQYF.

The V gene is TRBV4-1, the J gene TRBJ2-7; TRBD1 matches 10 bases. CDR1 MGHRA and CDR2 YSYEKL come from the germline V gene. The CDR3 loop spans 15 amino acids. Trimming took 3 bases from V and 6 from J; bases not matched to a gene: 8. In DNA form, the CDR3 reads TGCGCCAGCAGCCATATCGACAGGGGGCAGTCCGAGCAGTACTTC. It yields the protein CASSHIDRGQSEQYF.

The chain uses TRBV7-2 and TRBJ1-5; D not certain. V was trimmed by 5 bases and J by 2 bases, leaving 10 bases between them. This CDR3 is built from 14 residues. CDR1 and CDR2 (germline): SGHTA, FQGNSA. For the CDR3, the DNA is TGTGCCAGCAGCCCTCGACCCGGCAATCAGCCCCAGCATTTT. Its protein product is CASSPRPGNQPQHF.

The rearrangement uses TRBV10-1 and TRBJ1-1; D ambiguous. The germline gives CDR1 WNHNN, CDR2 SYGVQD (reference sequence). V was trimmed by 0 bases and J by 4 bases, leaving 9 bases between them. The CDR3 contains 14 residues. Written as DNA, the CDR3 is TGCGCCAGCAGTGAGTCCGGACGGGGCACTGAAGCTTTCTTT. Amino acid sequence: CASSESGRGTEAFF.

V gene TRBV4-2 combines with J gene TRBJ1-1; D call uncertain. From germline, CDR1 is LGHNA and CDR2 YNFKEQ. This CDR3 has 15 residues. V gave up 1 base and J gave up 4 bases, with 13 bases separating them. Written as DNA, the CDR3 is TGTGCCAGCAGCCAAGTAACCGGGAGGGTCACTGAAGCTTTCTTT. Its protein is CASSQVTGRVTEAFF.